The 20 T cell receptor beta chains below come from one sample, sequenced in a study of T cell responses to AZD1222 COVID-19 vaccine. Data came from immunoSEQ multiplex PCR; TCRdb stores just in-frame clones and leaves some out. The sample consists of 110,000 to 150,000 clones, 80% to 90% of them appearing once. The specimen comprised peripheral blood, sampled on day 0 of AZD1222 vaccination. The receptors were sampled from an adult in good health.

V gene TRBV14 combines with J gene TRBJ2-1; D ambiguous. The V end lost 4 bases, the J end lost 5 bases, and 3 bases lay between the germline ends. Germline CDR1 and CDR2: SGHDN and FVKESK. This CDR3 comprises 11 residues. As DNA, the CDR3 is TGTGCCAGCAGCCTTAACAATGAGCAGTTCTTC. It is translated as CASSLNNEQFF.

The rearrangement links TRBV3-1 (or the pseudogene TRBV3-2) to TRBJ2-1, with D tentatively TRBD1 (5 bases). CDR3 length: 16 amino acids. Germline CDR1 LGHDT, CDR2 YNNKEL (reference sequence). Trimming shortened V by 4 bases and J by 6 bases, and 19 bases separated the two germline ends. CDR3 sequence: CASSRMGPAGPNEQFF. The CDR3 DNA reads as TGTGCCAGCAGCCGTATGGGGCCAGCAGGGCCCAATGAGCAGTTCTTC.

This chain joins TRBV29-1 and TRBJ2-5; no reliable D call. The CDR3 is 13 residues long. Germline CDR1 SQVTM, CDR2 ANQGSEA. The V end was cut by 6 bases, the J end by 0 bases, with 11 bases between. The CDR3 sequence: CSVGTPYQETQYF. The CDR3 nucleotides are TGCAGCGTCGGTACACCGTACCAAGAGACCCAGTACTTC.

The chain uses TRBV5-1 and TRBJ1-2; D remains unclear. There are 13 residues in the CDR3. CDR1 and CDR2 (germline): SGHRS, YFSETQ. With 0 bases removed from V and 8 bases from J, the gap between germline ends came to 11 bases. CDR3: CASSLAALEGYTF. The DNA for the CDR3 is TGCGCCAGCAGCTTGGCGGCTTTGGAAGGCTACACCTTC.

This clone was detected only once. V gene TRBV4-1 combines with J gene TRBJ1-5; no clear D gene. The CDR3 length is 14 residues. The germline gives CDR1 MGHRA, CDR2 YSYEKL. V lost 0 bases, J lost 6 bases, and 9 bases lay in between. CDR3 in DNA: TGCGCCAGCAGCCAAGATCTGGCGGGTCAGCCCCAGCATTTT. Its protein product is CASSQDLAGQPQHF.

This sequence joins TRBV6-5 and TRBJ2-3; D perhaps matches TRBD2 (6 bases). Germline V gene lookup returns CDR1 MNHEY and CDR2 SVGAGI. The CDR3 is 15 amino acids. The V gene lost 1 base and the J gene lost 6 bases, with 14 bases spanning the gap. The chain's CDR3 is CASSYFSSAPDTQYF. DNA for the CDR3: TGTGCCAGCAGTTACTTTTCTAGCGCCCCGGATACGCAGTATTTT.

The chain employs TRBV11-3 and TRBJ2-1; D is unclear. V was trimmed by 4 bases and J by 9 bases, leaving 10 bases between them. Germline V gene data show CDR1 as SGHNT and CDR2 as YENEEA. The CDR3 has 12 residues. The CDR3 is CASSSRLGEQFF. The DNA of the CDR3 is TGTGCCAGCAGCTCTCGCTTAGGTGAGCAGTTCTTC.

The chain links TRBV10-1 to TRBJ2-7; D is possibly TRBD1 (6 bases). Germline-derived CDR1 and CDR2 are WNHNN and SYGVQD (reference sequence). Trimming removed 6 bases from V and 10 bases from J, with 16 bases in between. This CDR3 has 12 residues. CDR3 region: CASSPDRRRQYF. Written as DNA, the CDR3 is TGCGCCAGCAGCCCCGACAGGAGACGACAGTACTTC.

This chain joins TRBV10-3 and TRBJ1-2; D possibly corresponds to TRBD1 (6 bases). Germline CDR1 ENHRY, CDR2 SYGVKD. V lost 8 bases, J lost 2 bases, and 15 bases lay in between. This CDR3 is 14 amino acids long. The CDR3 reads CAIPSRQGNYGYTF. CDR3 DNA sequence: TGTGCCATCCCTTCTCGGCAGGGGAACTATGGCTACACCTTC.

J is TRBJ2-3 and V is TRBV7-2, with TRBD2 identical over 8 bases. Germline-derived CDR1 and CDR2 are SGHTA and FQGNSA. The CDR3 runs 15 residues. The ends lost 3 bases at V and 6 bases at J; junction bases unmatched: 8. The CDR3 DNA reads TGTGCCAGCAGCTTCCCGAGCGGGAGCGGGGATACGCAGTATTTT. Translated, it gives CASSFPSGSGDTQYF.

CDR3 sequence: CASSQGGEKSPLHF. The CDR3 DNA follows: TGTGCCAGCAGCCAGGGTGGTGAAAAGTCACCCCTCCACTTT. The rearrangement links TRBV4-2 to TRBJ1-6; unclear D gene. The CDR3 totals 14 residues. Germline values: CDR1 LGHNA, CDR2 YNFKEQ. V lost 3 bases, J lost 10 bases, and 13 bases lay in between.

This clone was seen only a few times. The CDR3 coding sequence is TGTGCCAGCATTCGGGACAGATGGTTGGCGTCAGCTAACTATGGCTACACCTTC. Protein: CASIRDRWLASANYGYTF. This rearrangement joins TRBV6-6 to TRBJ1-2; 7 positions match TRBD1. CDR1 is MNHNY and CDR2 is SVGAGI in the germline V gene (reference sequence). V gave up 7 bases and J gave up 0 bases; unmatched junction bases: 17. The CDR3 covers 18 residues.

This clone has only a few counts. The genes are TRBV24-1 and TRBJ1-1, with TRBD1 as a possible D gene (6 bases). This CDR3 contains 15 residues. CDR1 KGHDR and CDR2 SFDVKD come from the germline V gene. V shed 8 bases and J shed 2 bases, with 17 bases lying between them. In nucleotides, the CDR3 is TGTGCCACCACTCCGATAGGGGGACAAAACACTGAAGCTTTCTTT. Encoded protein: CATTPIGGQNTEAFF.

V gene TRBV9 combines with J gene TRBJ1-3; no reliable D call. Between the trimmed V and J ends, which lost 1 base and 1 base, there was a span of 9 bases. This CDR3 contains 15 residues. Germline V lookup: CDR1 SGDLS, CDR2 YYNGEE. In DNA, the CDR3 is TGTGCCAGCAGCGTACTTGGGTGGTCTGGAAACACCATATATTTT. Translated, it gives CASSVLGWSGNTIYF. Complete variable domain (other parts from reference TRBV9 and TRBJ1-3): DSGVTQTPKHLITATGQRVTLRCSPRSGDLSVYWYQQSLDQGLQFLIQYYNGEERAKGNILERFSAQQFPDLHSELNLSSLELGDSALYFCASSVLGWSGNTIYFGEGSWLTVV.

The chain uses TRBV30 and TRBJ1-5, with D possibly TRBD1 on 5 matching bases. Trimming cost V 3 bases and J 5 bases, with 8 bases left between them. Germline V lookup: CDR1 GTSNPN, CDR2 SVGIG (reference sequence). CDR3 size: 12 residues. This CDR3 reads CAWSREDQPQHF. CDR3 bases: TGTGCCTGGAGCAGGGAGGATCAGCCCCAGCATTTT.

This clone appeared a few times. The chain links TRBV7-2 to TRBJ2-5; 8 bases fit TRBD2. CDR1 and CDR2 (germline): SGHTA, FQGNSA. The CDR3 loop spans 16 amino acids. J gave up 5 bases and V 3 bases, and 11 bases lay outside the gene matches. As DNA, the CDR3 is TGTGCCAGCAGCTTCCCGGTGGGAGCGGGGGCCGAGACCCAGTACTTC. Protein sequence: CASSFPVGAGAETQYF. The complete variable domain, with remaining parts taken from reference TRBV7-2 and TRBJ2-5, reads GAGVSQSPSNKVTEKGKDVELRCDPISGHTALYWYRQSLGQGLEFLIYFQGNSAPDKSGLPSDRFSAERTGGSVSTLTIQRTQQEDSAVYLCASSFPVGAGAETQYFGPGTRLLVL.

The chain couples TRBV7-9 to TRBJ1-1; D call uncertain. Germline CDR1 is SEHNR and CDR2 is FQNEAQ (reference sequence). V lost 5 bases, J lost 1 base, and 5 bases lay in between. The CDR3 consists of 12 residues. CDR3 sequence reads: CASSAGNTEAFF. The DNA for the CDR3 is TGTGCCAGCAGCGCCGGGAACACTGAAGCTTTCTTT.

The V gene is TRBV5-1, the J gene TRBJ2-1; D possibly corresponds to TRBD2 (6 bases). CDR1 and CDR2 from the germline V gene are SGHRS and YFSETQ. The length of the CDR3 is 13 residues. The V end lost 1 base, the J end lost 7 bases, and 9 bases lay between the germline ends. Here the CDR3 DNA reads TGCGCCAGCAGCTTGAGGAGCGGGAATGAGCAGTTCTTC. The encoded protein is CASSLRSGNEQFF.

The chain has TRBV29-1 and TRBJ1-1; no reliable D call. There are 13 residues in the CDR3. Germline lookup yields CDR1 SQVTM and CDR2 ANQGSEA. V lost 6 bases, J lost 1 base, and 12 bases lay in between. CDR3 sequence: CSVFPQQNTEAFF. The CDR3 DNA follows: TGCAGCGTCTTCCCACAGCAGAACACTGAAGCTTTCTTT.

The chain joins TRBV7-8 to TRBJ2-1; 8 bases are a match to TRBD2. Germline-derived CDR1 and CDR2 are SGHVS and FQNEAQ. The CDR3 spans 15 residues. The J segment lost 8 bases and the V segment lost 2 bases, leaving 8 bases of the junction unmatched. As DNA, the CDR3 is TGTGCCAGCAGCTTAAGCGGGACTAGTGTTCATGAGCAGTTCTTC. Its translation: CASSLSGTSVHEQFF. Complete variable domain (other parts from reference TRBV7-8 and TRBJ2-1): GAGVSQSPRYKVAKRGQDVALRCDPISGHVSLFWYQQALGQGPEFLTYFQNEAQLDKSGLPSDRFFAERPEGSVSTLKIQRTQQEDSAVYLCASSLSGTSVHEQFFGPGTRLTVL.